A selection of T cell receptor beta chains follows, all from one sample in a study of STAT5B mutations in CD4+ large granular lymphocyte leukemia. TCRdb's table, derived via immunoSEQ multiplex PCR, lists solely in-frame clones and lacks some. The sample records more than 20,000 clones, roughly 65% being singletons. Sample: CD4+ T cells from blood buffy coats. The receptor set was obtained from a human donor in good health. CDR3s leave out the opening cysteine and the closing phenylalanine or tryptophan. Each record gives: D gene, V gene, J gene, CDR3 protein. D genes are given only for firm matches.

TRBD1,TRBV4-1,TRBJ2-7,ASSLRQGAYEQY
-,TRBV5-1,TRBJ1-3,ASSKDKSGNTIY
-,TRBV19,TRBJ1-5,ASKREEVGNQPQH
TRBD1,TRBV5-5,TRBJ2-2,ASSSSTGGRTGELF
-,TRBV27,TRBJ1-1,ASSFSGGTEAF
TRBD1,TRBV5-1,TRBJ1-2,ASSKRDRGSIGYT
-,TRBV7-9,TRBJ2-7,ASSSSKGGRPYEQY
TRBD1,TRBV7-9,TRBJ2-7,ASSGRDRGIDEQY
-,TRBV5-1,TRBJ2-3,ASSLGGTDTQY
-,TRBV5-1,TRBJ2-2,ASSLDNTGELF
-,TRBV7-2,TRBJ1-4,ASSLRVWDPNEKLF
-,TRBV5-5,TRBJ1-2,ASHRADYGYT
-,TRBV9,TRBJ2-2,ASSVVSGTGELF
-,TRBV12-5,TRBJ2-7,ASVGGPKRYGQY
TRBD2,TRBV29-1,TRBJ2-7,SVGGGASYEQY
-,TRBV30,TRBJ2-5,AWSVWGETQY
-,TRBV5-6,TRBJ1-1,ASSLMRGNAWDTEAF
-,TRBV6-1,TRBJ2-3,ASSDQSGADTQY
TRBD2,TRBV5-1,TRBJ2-1,ASSSGEGYNEQF
-,TRBV5-6,TRBJ2-2,ASSFFYRSVQSTGELF
-,TRBV28,TRBJ1-5,ASSSQSGVGSNQPQH
TRBD1,TRBV9,TRBJ1-2,ASKLTTDRGHGYT
-,TRBV4-2,TRBJ2-7,ASSHSTGTNYEQY
TRBD2,TRBV7-2,TRBJ2-5,ASKGAGGPTGQTQY
-,TRBV10-2,TRBJ2-1,ASINFGQGGNEQF
-,TRBV5-8,TRBJ2-1,ASSTGSGFNEQF
TRBD1,TRBV29-1,TRBJ2-2,SVGELTGGTGELF
-,TRBV9,TRBJ2-3,ASSVESWAQGIIGDTQY
-,TRBV11-2,TRBJ2-3,ASSLLLASTDTQY
TRBD2,TRBV19,TRBJ2-1,ASSISGTSNEQF
-,TRBV2,TRBJ1-1,ASSADGQGTEAF
-,TRBV18,TRBJ2-2,ASSEGVTGELF
-,TRBV30,TRBJ1-5,AWSRGEDQPQH
-,TRBV2,TRBJ2-7,ASRRNWGSYEQY
-,TRBV7-8,TRBJ1-1,ASSLEGRAIAF
TRBD1,TRBV5-6,TRBJ1-3,ASSLGDRGNTIY
TRBD1,TRBV6-6,TRBJ1-5,ATWGGQGYNQPQH
-,TRBV19,TRBJ1-6,ASSLSLRDSPLH
-,TRBV7-8,TRBJ1-4,ASNNWTLGGELF
-,TRBV15,TRBJ2-5,ATSRDQQQETQY
TRBD1,TRBV15,TRBJ2-6,ATSRGTGGLGGPNVLT
-,TRBV5-4,TRBJ2-3,ASRPGFSTDTQY
-,TRBV18,TRBJ2-6,ASSPPHGHSGANVLT
TRBD1,TRBV27,TRBJ1-6,ASSPVKRGPSPLH
-,TRBV18,TRBJ2-3,ASSLSEDTQY
-,TRBV29-1,TRBJ1-4,SVGGRGESRKLF
-,TRBV19,TRBJ1-4,ASSRVGTDSNEKLF
-,TRBV15,TRBJ2-1,ATSRGSGANEQF
-,TRBV5-6,TRBJ1-3,ASSLEVGNSGNTIY
-,TRBV7-3,TRBJ2-5,ASSFKREETQY
-,TRBV5-6,TRBJ2-7,ASRGAKGEQY